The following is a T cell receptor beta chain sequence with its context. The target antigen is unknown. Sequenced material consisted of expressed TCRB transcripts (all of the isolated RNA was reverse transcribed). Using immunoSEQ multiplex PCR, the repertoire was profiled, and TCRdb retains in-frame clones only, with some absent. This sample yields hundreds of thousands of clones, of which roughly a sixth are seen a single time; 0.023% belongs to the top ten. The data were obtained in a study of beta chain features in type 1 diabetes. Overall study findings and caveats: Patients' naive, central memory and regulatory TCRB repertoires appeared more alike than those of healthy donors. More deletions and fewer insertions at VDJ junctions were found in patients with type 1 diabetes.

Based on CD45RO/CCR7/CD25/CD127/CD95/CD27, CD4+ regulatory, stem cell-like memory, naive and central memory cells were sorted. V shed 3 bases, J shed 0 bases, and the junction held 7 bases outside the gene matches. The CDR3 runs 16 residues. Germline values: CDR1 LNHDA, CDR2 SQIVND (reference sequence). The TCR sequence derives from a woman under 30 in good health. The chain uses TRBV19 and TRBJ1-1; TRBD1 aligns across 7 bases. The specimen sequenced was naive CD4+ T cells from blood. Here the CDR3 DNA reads TGTGCCAGTAGTATCGGACAGGTTTTCATGAACACTGAAGCTTTCTTT. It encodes CASSIGQVFMNTEAFF.